The entry below gives a single T cell receptor (beta chain) sequence along with its context. No antigen is known for it. This specimen comes from a study of blood T cells in healthy people across ages. Study-level results: Diversity was estimated from one million T cells, and these estimates were considered underestimates.

A second roughly 6 to 11 cycle PCR used barcoded and J-beta primers. TCRdb fed the 5' RACE reads into MiXCR, producing one record per CDR3 protein. This sample has approximately 830,000 distinct CDR3 sequences, with about 59% found just once. This CDR3 region has 14 residues. V lost 2 bases, J lost 4 bases, and 7 bases lay in between. Germline lookup yields CDR1 SGDLS and CDR2 YYNGEE. The clonotype comes from a young man in good health. Source material: blood. The V gene is TRBV9, the J gene TRBJ1-6; possible D gene TRBD1, 5 bases. The CDR3 region has the DNA TGTGCCAGCAGCGTCCAGGGTTATAATTCACCCCTCCACTTT. Its protein is CASSVQGYNSPLHF.